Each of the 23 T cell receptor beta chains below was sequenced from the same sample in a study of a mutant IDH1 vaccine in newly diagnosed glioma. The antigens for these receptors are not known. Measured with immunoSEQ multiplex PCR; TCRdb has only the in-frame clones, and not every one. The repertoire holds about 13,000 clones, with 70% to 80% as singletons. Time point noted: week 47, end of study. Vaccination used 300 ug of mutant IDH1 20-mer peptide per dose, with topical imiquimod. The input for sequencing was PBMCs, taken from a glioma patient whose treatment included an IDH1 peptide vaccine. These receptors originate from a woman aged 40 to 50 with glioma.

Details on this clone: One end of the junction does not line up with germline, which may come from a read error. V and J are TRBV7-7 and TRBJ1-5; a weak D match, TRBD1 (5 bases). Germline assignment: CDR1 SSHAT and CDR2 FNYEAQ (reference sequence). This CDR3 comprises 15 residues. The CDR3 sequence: CASSLTGVEDQPQHF. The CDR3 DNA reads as TGTGCTAGCAGCTTAACGGGGGTAGAGGATCAGCCCCAGCATTTT. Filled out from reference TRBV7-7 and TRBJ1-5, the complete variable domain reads GAGVSQSPRYKVTKRGQDVTLRCDPISSHATLYWYQQALGQGPEFLTYFNYEAQPDKSGLPSDRFSAERPEGSISTLTIQRTEQRDSAMYRCASSLTGVEDQPQHFGDGTRLSIL.

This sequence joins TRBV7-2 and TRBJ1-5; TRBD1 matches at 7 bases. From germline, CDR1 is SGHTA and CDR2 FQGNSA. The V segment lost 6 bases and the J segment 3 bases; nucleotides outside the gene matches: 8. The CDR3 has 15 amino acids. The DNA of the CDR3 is TGTGCCAGCAGATATACAGGGGATATCAATCAGCCCCAGCATTTT. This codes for CASRYTGDINQPQHF.

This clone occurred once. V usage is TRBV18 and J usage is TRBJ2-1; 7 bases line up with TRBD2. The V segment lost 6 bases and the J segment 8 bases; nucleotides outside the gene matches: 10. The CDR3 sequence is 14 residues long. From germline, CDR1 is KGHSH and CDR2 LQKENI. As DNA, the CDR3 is TGTGCCAGCTCGGGACTAAGAGGATCCCATGAGCAGTTCTTC. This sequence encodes CASSGLRGSHEQFF.

CDR3 DNA sequence: TGTGCCAGCTCCGGGACACCCGATTCACCCCTCCACTTT. Its translation: CASSGTPDSPLHF. The chain is built from TRBV9 and TRBJ1-6; possibly TRBD1 for D (6 bases). Germline CDR1 is SGDLS and CDR2 is YYNGEE. V gave up 7 bases and J gave up 8 bases, with 13 bases separating them. The CDR3 extends over 13 amino acids.

CDR3 sequence (DNA): TGCAGCGTTGAAGTAGGCGGAGACGAGCAGTACTTC. It specifies CSVEVGGDEQYF. J is TRBJ2-7 and V is TRBV29-1, with D hard to call. The CDR3 has 12 amino acids. Germline V CDR1 and CDR2: SQVTM, ANQGSEA. The germline V and J ends were trimmed by 1 base and 5 bases, with 9 bases remaining between them.

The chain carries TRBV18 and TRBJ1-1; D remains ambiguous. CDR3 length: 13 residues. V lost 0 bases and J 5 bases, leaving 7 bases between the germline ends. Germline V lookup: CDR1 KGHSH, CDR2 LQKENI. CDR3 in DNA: TGTGCCAGCTCACCACCCGGGCTAACTGAAGCTTTCTTT. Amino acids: CASSPPGLTEAFF.

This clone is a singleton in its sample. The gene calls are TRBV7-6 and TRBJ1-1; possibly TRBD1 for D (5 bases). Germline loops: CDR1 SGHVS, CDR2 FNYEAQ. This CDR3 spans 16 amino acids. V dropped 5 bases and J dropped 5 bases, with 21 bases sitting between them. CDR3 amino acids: CASSRVSGGRGTEAFF. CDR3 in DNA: TGTGCCAGCAGCCGGGTATCCGGGGGGAGAGGTACTGAAGCTTTCTTT.

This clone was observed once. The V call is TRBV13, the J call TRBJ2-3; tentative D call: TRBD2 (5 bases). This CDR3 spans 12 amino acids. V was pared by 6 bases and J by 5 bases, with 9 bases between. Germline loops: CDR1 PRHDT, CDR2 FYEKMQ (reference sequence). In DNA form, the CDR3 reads TGTGCCAGCAGGCGGAGGCAAGATACGCAGTATTTT. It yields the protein CASRRRQDTQYF.

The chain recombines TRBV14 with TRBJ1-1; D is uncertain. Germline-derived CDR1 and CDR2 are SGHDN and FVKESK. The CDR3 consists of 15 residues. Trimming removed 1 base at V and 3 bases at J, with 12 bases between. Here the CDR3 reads CASSQGDPGYTEAFF. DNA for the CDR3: TGTGCCAGCAGCCAAGGGGATCCAGGATACACTGAAGCTTTCTTT.

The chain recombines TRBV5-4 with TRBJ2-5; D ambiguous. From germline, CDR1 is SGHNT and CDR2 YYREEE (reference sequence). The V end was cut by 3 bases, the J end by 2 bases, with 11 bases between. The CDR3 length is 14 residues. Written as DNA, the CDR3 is TGTGCCAGCAGCTCCCCCCAGTTGCAAGAGACCCAGTACTTC. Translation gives CASSSPQLQETQYF.

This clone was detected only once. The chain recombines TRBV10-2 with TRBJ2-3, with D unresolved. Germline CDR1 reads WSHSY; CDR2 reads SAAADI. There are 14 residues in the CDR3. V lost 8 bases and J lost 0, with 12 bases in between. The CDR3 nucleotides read TGCGCCAGCGCCCCCTCTCTCAGCACAGATACGCAGTATTTT. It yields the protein CASAPSLSTDTQYF.

DNA of the CDR3: TGTGCCAGCTCAGGCGGTTGGGGGAGAGGGGCTTACAATGAGCAGTTCTTC. It yields the protein CASSGGWGRGAYNEQFF. J is TRBJ2-1 and V is TRBV9; D tentatively fits TRBD1 or TRBD2 (5 bases each). The CDR3 consists of 17 residues. Germline assignment: CDR1 SGDLS and CDR2 YYNGEE. V lost 7 bases, J lost 4 bases, and 24 bases lay in between.

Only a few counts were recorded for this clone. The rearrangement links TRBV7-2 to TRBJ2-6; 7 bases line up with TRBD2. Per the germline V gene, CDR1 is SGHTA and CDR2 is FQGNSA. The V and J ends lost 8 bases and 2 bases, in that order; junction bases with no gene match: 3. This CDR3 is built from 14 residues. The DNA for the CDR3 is TGTGCCAGCGGGGGGAGGGCTGGGGCCAACGTCCTGACTTTC. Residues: CASGGRAGANVLTF.

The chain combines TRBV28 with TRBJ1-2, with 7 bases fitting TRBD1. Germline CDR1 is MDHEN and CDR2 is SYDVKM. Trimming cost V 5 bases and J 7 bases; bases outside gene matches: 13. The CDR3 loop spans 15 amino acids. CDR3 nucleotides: TGTGCCAGCAGTACCTACAGGGGTGGCTTGGGTGGCTACACCTTC. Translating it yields CASSTYRGGLGGYTF.

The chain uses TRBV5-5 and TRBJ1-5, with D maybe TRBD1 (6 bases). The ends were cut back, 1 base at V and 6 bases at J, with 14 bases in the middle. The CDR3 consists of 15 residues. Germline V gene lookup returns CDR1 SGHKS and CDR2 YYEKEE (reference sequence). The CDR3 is CASSLKAGGGQPQHF. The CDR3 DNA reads TGTGCCAGCAGCTTGAAGGCGGGAGGGGGTCAGCCCCAGCATTTT.

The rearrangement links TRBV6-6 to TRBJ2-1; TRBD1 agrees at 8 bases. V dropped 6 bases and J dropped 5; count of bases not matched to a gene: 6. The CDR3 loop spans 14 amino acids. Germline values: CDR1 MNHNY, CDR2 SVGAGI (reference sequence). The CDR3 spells CASRWDRRNNEQFF. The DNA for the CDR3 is TGTGCCAGCAGATGGGACAGGCGAAACAATGAGCAGTTCTTC.

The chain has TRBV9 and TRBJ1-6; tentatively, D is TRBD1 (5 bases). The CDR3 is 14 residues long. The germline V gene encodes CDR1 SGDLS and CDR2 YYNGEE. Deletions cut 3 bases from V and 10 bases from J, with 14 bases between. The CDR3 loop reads CASSARDSTSPLHF. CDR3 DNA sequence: TGTGCCAGCAGCGCGCGGGACTCCACATCACCCCTCCACTTT.

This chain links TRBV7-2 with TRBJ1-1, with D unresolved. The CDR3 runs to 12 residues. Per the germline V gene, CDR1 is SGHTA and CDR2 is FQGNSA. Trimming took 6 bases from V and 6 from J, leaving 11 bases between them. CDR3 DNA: TGTGCCAGCAGTCCCGGACGGGCTGAAGCTTTCTTT. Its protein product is CASSPGRAEAFF.

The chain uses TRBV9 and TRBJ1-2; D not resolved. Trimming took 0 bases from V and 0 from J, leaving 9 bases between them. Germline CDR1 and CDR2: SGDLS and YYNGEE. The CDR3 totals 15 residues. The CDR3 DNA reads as TGTGCCAGCAGCGTAGTGGCTTCCTCTAACTATGGCTACACCTTC. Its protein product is CASSVVASSNYGYTF.

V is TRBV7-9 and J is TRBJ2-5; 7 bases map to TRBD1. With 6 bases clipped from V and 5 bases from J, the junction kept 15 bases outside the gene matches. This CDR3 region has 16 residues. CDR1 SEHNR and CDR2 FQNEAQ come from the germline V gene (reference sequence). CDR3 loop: CASSPRGQTFFETQYF. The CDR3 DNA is TGTGCCAGCAGTCCAAGGGGGCAGACTTTCTTCGAGACCCAGTACTTC.

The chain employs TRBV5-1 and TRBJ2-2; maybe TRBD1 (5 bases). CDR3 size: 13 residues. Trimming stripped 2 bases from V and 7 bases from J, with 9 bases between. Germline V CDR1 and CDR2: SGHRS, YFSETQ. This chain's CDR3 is CASSLDRRGELFF. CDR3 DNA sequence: TGCGCCAGCAGCTTAGACAGACGCGGGGAGCTGTTTTTT.

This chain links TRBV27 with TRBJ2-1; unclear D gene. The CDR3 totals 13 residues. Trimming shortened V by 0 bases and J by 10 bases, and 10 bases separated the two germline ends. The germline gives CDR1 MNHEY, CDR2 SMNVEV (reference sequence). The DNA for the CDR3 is TGTGCCAGCAGTTTATCGATGGGAAGGGAGCAGTTCTTC. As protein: CASSLSMGREQFF.

In nucleotides, the CDR3 is TGTGCCAGCAGCGGCGCGGGATATGCAGATACGCAGTATTTT. The encoded protein is CASSGAGYADTQYF. V usage is TRBV9 and J usage is TRBJ2-3, with a weak D call TRBD2 (6 bases). V was clipped by 3 bases and J by 4 bases, with 12 bases between them. This CDR3 is built from 14 residues. Germline lookup yields CDR1 SGDLS and CDR2 YYNGEE.